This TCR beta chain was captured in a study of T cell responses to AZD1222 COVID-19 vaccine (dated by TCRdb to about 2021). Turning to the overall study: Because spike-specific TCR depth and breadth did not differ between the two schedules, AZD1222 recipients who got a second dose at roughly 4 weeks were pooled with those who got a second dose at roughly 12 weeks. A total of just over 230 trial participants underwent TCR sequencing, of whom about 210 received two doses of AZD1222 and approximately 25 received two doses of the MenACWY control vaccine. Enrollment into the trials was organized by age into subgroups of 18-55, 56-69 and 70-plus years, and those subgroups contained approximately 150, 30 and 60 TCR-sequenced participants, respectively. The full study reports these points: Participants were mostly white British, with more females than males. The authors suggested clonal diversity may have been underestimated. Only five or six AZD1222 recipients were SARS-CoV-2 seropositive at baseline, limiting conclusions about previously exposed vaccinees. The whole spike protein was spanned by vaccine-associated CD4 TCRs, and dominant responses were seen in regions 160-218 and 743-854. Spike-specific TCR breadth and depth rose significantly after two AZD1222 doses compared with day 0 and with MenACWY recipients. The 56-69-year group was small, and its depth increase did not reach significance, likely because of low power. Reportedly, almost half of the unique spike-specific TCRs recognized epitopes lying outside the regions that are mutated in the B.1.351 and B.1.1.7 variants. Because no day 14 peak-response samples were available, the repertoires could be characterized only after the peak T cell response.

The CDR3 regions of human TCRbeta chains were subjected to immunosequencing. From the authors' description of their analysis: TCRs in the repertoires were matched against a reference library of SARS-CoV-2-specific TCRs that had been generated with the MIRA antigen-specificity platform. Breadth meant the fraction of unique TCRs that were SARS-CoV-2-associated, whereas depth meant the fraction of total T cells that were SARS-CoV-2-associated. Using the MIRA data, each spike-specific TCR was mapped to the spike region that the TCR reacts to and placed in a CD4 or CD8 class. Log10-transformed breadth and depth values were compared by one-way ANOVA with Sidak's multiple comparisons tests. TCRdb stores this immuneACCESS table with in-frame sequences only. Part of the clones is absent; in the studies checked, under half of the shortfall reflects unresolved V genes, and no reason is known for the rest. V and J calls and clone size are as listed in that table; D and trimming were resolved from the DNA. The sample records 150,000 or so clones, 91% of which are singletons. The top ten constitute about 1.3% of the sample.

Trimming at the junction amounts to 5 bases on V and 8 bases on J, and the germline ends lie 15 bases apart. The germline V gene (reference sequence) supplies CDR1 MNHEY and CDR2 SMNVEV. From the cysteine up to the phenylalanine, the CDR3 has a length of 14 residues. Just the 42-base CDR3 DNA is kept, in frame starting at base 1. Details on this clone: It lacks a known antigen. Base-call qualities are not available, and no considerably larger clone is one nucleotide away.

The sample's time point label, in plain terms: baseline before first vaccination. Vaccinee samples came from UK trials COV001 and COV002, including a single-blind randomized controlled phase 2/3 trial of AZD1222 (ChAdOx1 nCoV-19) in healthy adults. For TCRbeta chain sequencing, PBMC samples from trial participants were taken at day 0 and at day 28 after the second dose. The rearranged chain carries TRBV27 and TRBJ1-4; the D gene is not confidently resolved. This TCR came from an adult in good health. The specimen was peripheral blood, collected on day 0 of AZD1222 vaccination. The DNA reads TGTGCCAGCAGTCCAGGCCTAGGTAGAGAAAAACTGTTTTTT. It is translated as CASSPGLGREKLFF.